This paragraph covers one T cell receptor (beta chain) sequence. Its antigen is undetermined. The data are from a study of cytomegalovirus exposure and HLA in healthy donors. Study conclusions and caveats: TCR beta chain V- and J-gene trimming was linked, in a later analysis, to a missense variant in DCLRE1C.

PCR employed 60 Vbeta and 13 Jbeta primers. TCRdb's copy holds only in-frame clones and misses some; the assay was immunoSEQ multiplex PCR. The data hold some 150,000 clones, with about 72% observed a single time. CDR1 and CDR2 from the germline V gene are SGHTA and FQGNSA. This CDR3 has 16 residues. Trimming at V came to 6 bases and at J to 2 bases, leaving 6 bases not matched to a gene. The chain combines TRBV7-2 with TRBJ2-1; 11 bases match TRBD2. The specimen sequenced was PBMCs. This TCR came from a man between 60 and 75 years old in good health and CMV-seronegative. Here the CDR3 DNA reads TGTGCCAGCAGAAATAGCGGGGGGGTTCCCTACAATGAGCAGTTCTTC. Amino acids: CASRNSGGVPYNEQFF.